This T cell receptor beta chain was observed in a study of cytomegalovirus exposure and HLA in healthy donors. The PCR contained 60 Vbeta and 13 Jbeta primers. Some clones are missing from TCRdb's copy, which holds only in-frame ones; the method was immunoSEQ multiplex PCR. The data hold roughly 190,000 clones, with about four fifths observed a single time. Study-level findings and limits: While the bulk of TCR sequences proved rare, some public TCRs turned up in many donors.

The germline V gene encodes CDR1 SGHDN and CDR2 FVKESK. V lost 4 bases to trimming and J lost 1 base; unmatched junction nucleotides: 1. CDR3 length: 14 amino acids. A note on this clone: The antigen is not known.

The source material was PBMCs. This chain uses TRBV14 with TRBJ2-3; TRBD1 matches 8 bases. This receptor was obtained from a woman aged 40 to 50 in good health and CMV-seronegative. CDR3 amino acids: CASSLDRGTDTQYF. The CDR3 coding sequence is TGTGCCAGCAGCCTGGACAGGGGCACAGATACGCAGTATTTT.